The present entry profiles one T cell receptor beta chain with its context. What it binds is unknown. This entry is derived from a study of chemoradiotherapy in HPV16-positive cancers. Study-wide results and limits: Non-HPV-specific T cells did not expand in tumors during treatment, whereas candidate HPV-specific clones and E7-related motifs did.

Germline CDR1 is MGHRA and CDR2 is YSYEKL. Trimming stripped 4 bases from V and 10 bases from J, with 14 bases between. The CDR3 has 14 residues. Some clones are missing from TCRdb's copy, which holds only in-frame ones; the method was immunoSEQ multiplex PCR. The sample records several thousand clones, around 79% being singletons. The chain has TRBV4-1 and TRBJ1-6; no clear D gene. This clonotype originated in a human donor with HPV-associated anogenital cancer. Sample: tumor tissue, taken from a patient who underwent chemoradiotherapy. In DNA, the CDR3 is TGCGCCAGCAGCCCCTTGGGTTTCGGCTCACCCCTCCACTTT. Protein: CASSPLGFGSPLHF.